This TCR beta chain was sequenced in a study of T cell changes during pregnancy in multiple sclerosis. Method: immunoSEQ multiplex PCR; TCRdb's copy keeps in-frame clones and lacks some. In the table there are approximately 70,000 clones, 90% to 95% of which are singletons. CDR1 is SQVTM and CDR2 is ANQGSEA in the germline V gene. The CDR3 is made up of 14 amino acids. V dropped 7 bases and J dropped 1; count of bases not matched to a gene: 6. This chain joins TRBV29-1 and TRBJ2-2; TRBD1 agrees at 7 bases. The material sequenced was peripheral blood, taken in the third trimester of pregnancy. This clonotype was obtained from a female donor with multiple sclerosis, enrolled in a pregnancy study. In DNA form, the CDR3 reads TGCAGCGCACGGGACAGCGAGAACACCGGGGAGCTGTTTTTT. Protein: CSARDSENTGELFF.